The clone carrying this TCR beta chain has just a few counts. Its target is not known. The data were taken from a study of blood T cells in healthy people across ages. Drawing of peripheral blood yielded roughly 10 milliliters from each donor. Study-level findings and limits: Diversity was estimated from one million T cells, and these estimates were considered underestimates. Among long-lived donors, naive CD4+ cells were more numerous and diversity higher than in aged donors. With age, beta diversity per million T cells declined roughly linearly, significantly by about 37.

It was with a sample-barcoded 5' primer and a J-beta primer mix that a second PCR of roughly 7 to 11 cycles was run. Via MiXCR, TCRdb re-called the 5' RACE reads, giving one row per CDR3 protein. The sample consists of some 1,500,000 distinct CDR3 sequences, approximately 42% of them appearing once. V lost 7 bases and J 0 bases, leaving 10 bases between the germline ends. The CDR3 length is 14 residues. Germline lookup yields CDR1 SQVTM and CDR2 ANQGSEA. This TCR was sampled from a woman aged 18-29 years in good health. Specimen: blood. The gene calls are TRBV29-1 and TRBJ2-6; D unclear. CDR3 nucleotide sequence: TGCAGCGCCTCACAACCCTCTGGGGCCAACGTCCTGACTTTC. It codes for CSASQPSGANVLTF.